This entry is about one TCR beta chain. The sample has other DNA sequences that encode this CDR3 too. The sample is drawn from a study of T cell responses to AZD1222 COVID-19 vaccine. About the research overall: Investigators merged groups given second doses at roughly 4 or roughly 12 weeks.

V was pared by 7 bases and J by 0 bases, with 6 bases between. Germline V gene sequence: CDR1 ENHRY, CDR2 SYGVKD. The CDR3 length is 13 residues. Clones were sequenced by immunoSEQ multiplex PCR, and TCRdb holds only the in-frame ones, with some missing. This table has about 120,000 clones, roughly 89% appearing once. V and J are TRBV10-3 and TRBJ1-4; D call uncertain. The source was peripheral blood, collected on day 0 of AZD1222 vaccination. The receptor's source is an adult in good health. The CDR3 bases are TGTGCCATCAAGGCAGCAACTAATGAAAAACTGTTTTTT. Residues: CAIKAATNEKLFF.